This section outlines one T cell receptor beta chain sequence together with its context. Judged by its sample share, this clonotype qualifies as medium-sized (0.01 to 0.1%). This receptor's antigen is unknown. No quality values exist for individual bases; no much larger clone is one base distant. This sample is drawn from a study of molecular identifiers for immune sequencing clone quantification (dated by TCRdb to 2016 to 2018). General notes on the study: For a replicate experiment, the RNA from either 20,000 or 100,000 naive CD8 T cells was divided into five aliquots, and four of those aliquots went on to sequencing. CD8 T cells were used in a methods study to benchmark molecular-identifier clustering-based TCR repertoire sequencing (MIDCIRS) and TCR RNA copy counting. The paper as a whole reports these results and caveats: Clones above 20 RNA copies held over 99% of molecules in CMV-specific effector cells but under 1% in naive cells. Spiked-in Jurkat TCR RNA equivalent to a single cell was reported to be detectable even among approximately 1 million naive CD8 T cells. Modeling indicated approximately 3.2 TCR RNA copies recovered per cell, compared with roughly 9.7 by digital PCR, which implies a capture efficiency of 25% to 35%. The naive libraries included spiked-in Jurkat TCR RNA (around nine copies' worth), and this Jurkat TCR RNA is not part of the donor repertoire. When barcode sub-clustering was not used, chimeric consensus sequences inflated TCR diversity, with chimeras reaching as high as 47%. The sizes of highly expanded clones could end up underestimated when identical TCR molecules share a barcode.

Libraries of naive CD8 T cells were built from about 20,000 to 1,000,000 sorted cells, with 10%, 30% or 50% of the purified RNA used. On a BD FACSAria II, naive CD8 T cells were FACS-sorted as CD8+CD4-CCR7+CD45RA+ and collected into RLT Plus buffer. Nine to eleven TCR copies' worth of Jurkat RNA were spiked into roughly 19,000-1,000,000 naive CD8 T cell samples to test detection sensitivity. Enrichment of CD8 T cells was performed with RosetteSep CD8+ T Cell Enrichment Cocktail and Ficoll-Paque, after which ACK red cell lysis was carried out. The protocol used for the library was PCR. The listed sequencing device is NextSeq 500. Bulk TCR libraries were made following a previously described method, with the TCR primers given in Table S5. The Qiagen AllPrep DNA/RNA kit was used to purify total RNA. Reads from multiple sequencing runs of the same library were pooled before analysis. In the paper's pipeline: Reads were retained only if the reads had an exact TCR constant sequence, and the retained reads were trimmed to 150 nt and grouped according to their 12-nt molecular barcodes. Reads in each barcode group were sub-clustered using a 15% Levenshtein threshold, and a quality-weighted consensus sequence was built for each RNA molecule. Non-functional sequences were removed, as were lower-count sequences one edit away from another. On the basis of fitting two negative binomial distributions, barcode sub-clusters with fewer than 20% of the maximum read count were discarded. TCRdb redid the processing of the public reads, applying fastp at Q25 and MiXCR, and retained in-frame beta chains. Rows matching on CDR3 protein sequence are summarized as one entry with the most common DNA and genes. The V and J calls and clone size are TCRdb's, not the authors'. Counted in this sample were roughly 10,000 distinct CDR3 sequences; 20% to 25% of them appeared once. The top ten clones comprise around 1.5% of the sample.

V is clipped by 1 base and J by 3 bases, and the sequence between their germline boundaries is 10 bases long. Including cysteine and phenylalanine, the CDR3 has 15 amino acids. Just CDR3 DNA is preserved here, 45 bases in frame from base 1. The germline V gene sets CDR1 to LGHNA and CDR2 to YSLEER. The sequence was obtained from a human donor in good health. Some libraries in this study had Jurkat cell RNA spiked in. The sample consisted of naive CD8+ T cells from blood, with Jurkat cell RNA spiked in. The cell subset or site label of this sample denotes: FACS-sorted CD8+CD4-CCR7+CD45RA+ naive T cells. The sequence joins TRBV4-3 to TRBJ2-1, with the identity of the D gene unclear. The nucleotide sequence is TGCGCCAGCAGCCAAGTTCGGGTCAGCTACAATGAGCAGTTCTTC. It specifies CASSQVRVSYNEQFF.